This entry lists 30 T cell receptor beta chains sequenced from one sample in a study of blood T cells in healthy people across ages. The use of a sample-barcoded 5' primer and a J-beta primer mix characterized a second PCR of roughly 6 to 11 cycles. TCRdb recomputed calls from the 5' RACE reads with MiXCR, one row per CDR3 protein. The table has 700,000 or so distinct CDR3 sequences, approximately 40% seen once. Material: blood. The receptors originated from an elderly man in good health.

This chain connects TRBV5-1 to TRBJ2-3; possibly TRBD2 for D (5 bases). The germline CDR1 and CDR2 sequences are SGHRS and YFSETQ. Between the trimmed V and J ends, which lost 4 bases and 4 bases, there was a span of 13 bases. The CDR3 has 14 residues. The CDR3, as DNA: TGCGCCAGCAGCCCCGGACTGGGTTCAGATACGCAGTATTTT. Translated, it gives CASSPGLGSDTQYF.

This chain connects TRBV11-3 to TRBJ2-2, with D possibly being TRBD2 (6 bases). The CDR3 has 16 residues. CDR1 is SGHNT and CDR2 is YENEEA in the germline V gene. Between the trimmed V and J ends, which lost 3 bases and 0 bases, there was a span of 11 bases. CDR3 residues: CASSLFSGANTGELFF. The CDR3 DNA reads TGTGCCAGCAGCTTGTTTTCGGGGGCGAACACCGGGGAGCTGTTTTTT.

The chain uses TRBV6-5 and TRBJ1-5, with 8 bases fitting TRBD1. Germline V gene lookup returns CDR1 MNHEY and CDR2 SVGAGI. This CDR3 spans 14 amino acids. With 4 bases clipped from V and 10 bases from J, the junction kept 9 bases outside the gene matches. Written as DNA, the CDR3 is TGTGCCAGCAGTTCGAGACAGGGGACGCCACCCCAGCATTTT. Translated: CASSSRQGTPPQHF.

The chain combines TRBV19 with TRBJ1-5, with TRBD1 as a possible D gene (5 bases). Germline V gives CDR1 LNHDA, CDR2 SQIVND (reference sequence). Trimming took 8 bases from V and 4 from J, leaving 15 bases between them. CDR3 size: 14 residues. DNA for the CDR3: TGTGCCAGTTCCCACATGCGGGGGAATCAGCCCCAGCATTTT. It codes for CASSHMRGNQPQHF. Variable domain in full (rest from reference TRBV19 and TRBJ1-5): DGGITQSPKYLFRKEGQNVTLSCEQNLNHDAMYWYRQDPGQGLRLIYYSQIVNDFQKGDIAEGYSVSREKKESFPLTVTSAQKNPTAFYLCASSHMRGNQPQHFGDGTRLSIL.

This clonotype appeared a few times. The chain recombines TRBV7-2 with TRBJ2-3; tentative D call: TRBD2 (5 bases). Trimming took off 5 bases at V and 2 bases at J, with 11 bases between the two ends. This CDR3 has 14 residues. CDR1 and CDR2 from the germline V gene are SGHTA and FQGNSA. CDR3 sequence (DNA): TGTGCCAGCAGCGTCGGGATCCACACAGATACGCAGTATTTT. This sequence encodes CASSVGIHTDTQYF.

Many counts were recorded for this clonotype. V and J are TRBV29-1 and TRBJ1-6, with 9 bases identical to TRBD1. J lost 7 bases, V lost 7 bases, and 5 bases had no gene match. CDR1 and CDR2 from the germline V gene are SQVTM and ANQGSEA. This CDR3 has 13 residues. The chain's CDR3 is CSARDRENSPLHF. The CDR3, as DNA: TGCAGCGCCCGGGACAGGGAAAATTCACCCCTCCACTTT. Complete variable domain (other parts from reference TRBV29-1 and TRBJ1-6): SAVISQKPSRDICQRGTSLTIQCQVDSQVTMMFWYRQQPGQSLTLIATANQGSEATYESGFVIDKFPISRPNLTFSTLTVSNMSPEDSSIYLCSARDRENSPLHFGNGTRLTVT.

This clonotype was found a few times. The CDR3 DNA is TGTGCCATCAGTGAGCCCATAGCGGGATTCACAGATACGCAGTATTTT. Translation gives CAISEPIAGFTDTQYF. V usage is TRBV10-3 and J usage is TRBJ2-3; 8 bases are shared with TRBD2. Trimming removed 2 bases from V and 2 bases from J; junction bases left unmatched: 6. CDR3 length: 16 residues. The germline V gene encodes CDR1 ENHRY and CDR2 SYGVKD.

This sequence joins TRBV7-2 and TRBJ2-7; 11 bases fit TRBD2. The germline V gene encodes CDR1 SGHTA and CDR2 FQGNSA. With 7 bases clipped from V and 7 bases from J, the junction kept 21 bases outside the gene matches. This CDR3 is 18 amino acids long. CDR3 coding DNA: TGTGCCAGCAACAGCAACCTAGCGGGGGGTAGCTCCTACAATGAGCAGTACTTC. Translating gives CASNSNLAGGSSYNEQYF. Full variable domain (missing parts from reference TRBV7-2 and TRBJ2-7): GAGVSQSPSNKVTEKGKDVELRCDPISGHTALYWYRQSLGQGLEFLIYFQGNSAPDKSGLPSDRFSAERTGGSVSTLTIQRTQQEDSAVYLCASNSNLAGGSSYNEQYFGPGTRLTVT.

This clonotype has a handful of counts. The rearrangement joins TRBV20-1 to TRBJ2-5; D is possibly TRBD2 (6 bases). V was pared by 6 bases and J by 1 base, with 18 bases between. CDR3 length equals 15 residues. Germline V CDR1 and CDR2: DFQATT, SNEGSKA (reference sequence). CDR3 sequence: CSATKGTSTQETQYF. The CDR3 DNA sequence: TGCAGTGCCACAAAGGGCACTAGCACCCAAGAGACCCAGTACTTC.

The table lists this clonotype with a count of one. This rearrangement joins TRBV11-2 to TRBJ1-5, with TRBD1 matching over 9 bases. CDR1 and CDR2 from the germline V gene are SGHAT and FQNNGV. Trimming removed 2 bases from V and 0 bases from J; junction bases left unmatched: 20. This CDR3 contains 22 residues. DNA of the CDR3: TGTGCCAGCAGCTTAACCACCGGGACAGGGTGGGGTAATGAGCATAGCAATCAGCCCCAGCATTTT. This codes for CASSLTTGTGWGNEHSNQPQHF. Together with reference TRBV11-2 and TRBJ1-5, the CDR3 gives the full variable domain: EAGVAQSPRYKIIEKRQSVAFWCNPISGHATLYWYQQILGQGPKLLIQFQNNGVVDDSQLPKDRFSAERLKGVDSTLKIQPAKLEDSAVYLCASSLTTGTGWGNEHSNQPQHFGDGTRLSIL.

This clonotype was observed a few times. The chain couples TRBV3-1 to TRBJ2-7, with 7 bases aligning to TRBD2. The J call may be faulty, since TRBJ2-5 better matches the DNA end. This CDR3 has 13 residues. Germline V gene lookup returns CDR1 LGHDT and CDR2 YNNKEL (reference sequence). CDR3 loop: CASSPRTRETQYF. For the CDR3, the DNA is TGTGCCAGCAGCCCTCGGACTAGAGAGACCCAGTACTTC.

This clonotype was picked up a small number of times. CDR3 nucleotides: TGTGCCAGCAGTGACCCTAGCGGGATAGGGAATGAGCAGTTCTTC. This codes for CASSDPSGIGNEQFF. The chain carries TRBV12-3 or TRBV12-4 and TRBJ2-1, with 9 positions matching TRBD2. The CDR3 runs 15 residues. V dropped 5 bases and J dropped 7; count of bases not matched to a gene: 9.

The genes are TRBV18 and TRBJ2-7; 12 bases fit TRBD2. This CDR3 is built from 16 residues. Germline V lookup: CDR1 KGHSH, CDR2 LQKENI. V lost 0 bases and J lost 5; bases outside the gene matches: 5. CDR3 residues: CASSPPATSGRNEQYF. The CDR3 nucleotides read TGTGCCAGCTCACCACCGGCGACTAGCGGGAGAAACGAGCAGTACTTC.

V is TRBV19 and J is TRBJ1-1; no firm D call. The length of the CDR3 is 14 residues. The V gene's germline CDR1 is LNHDA and CDR2 SQIVND (reference sequence). The V gene lost 3 bases and the J gene lost 1 base, with 9 bases spanning the gap. The CDR3 DNA sequence: TGTGCCAGTAGTATTACCCCACAGAACACTGAAGCTTTCTTT. As protein: CASSITPQNTEAFF.

The chain couples TRBV20-1 to TRBJ2-7; D gene ambiguous. Germline-derived CDR1 and CDR2 are DFQATT and SNEGSKA (reference sequence). The CDR3 totals 11 residues. Trimming took 7 bases from V and 0 from J, leaving 7 bases between them. Written as DNA, the CDR3 is TGCAGTGGCGGTGTCTCCTACGAGCAGTACTTC. Encoded protein: CSGGVSYEQYF.

This clonotype was detected only a few times. The V call is TRBV28, the J call TRBJ2-7; D possibly matches TRBD1 or TRBD2 (5 bases each). Per the germline V gene, CDR1 is MDHEN and CDR2 is SYDVKM. V was clipped by 10 bases and J by 3 bases, with 13 bases between them. The CDR3 is made up of 12 amino acids. The CDR3 bases are TGTGCCACCTCCGGGACGCGCTACGAGCAGTACTTC. Translating gives CATSGTRYEQYF.

The chain employs TRBV7-8 and TRBJ2-7, with D possibly being TRBD1 or TRBD2 (5 bases each). The J call may be incorrect, as the DNA end agrees better with TRBJ2-1. The CDR3 sequence is 15 residues long. Germline assignment: CDR1 SGHVS and CDR2 FQNEAQ. CDR3 amino acids: CASSEWGGSKGEQFF. The DNA for the CDR3 is TGTGCCAGCAGCGAGTGGGGCGGGTCTAAGGGCGAGCAGTTCTTC.

The chain uses TRBV7-2 and TRBJ1-5; D is unresolved. CDR1 is SGHTA, CDR2 FQGNSA, per germline. V lost 5 bases and J lost 3, with 14 bases in between. The CDR3 contains 15 residues. This CDR3 reads CASSPQHGHNQPQHF. DNA of the CDR3: TGTGCCAGCAGCCCGCAACATGGGCACAATCAGCCCCAGCATTTT.

This clonotype was found many times. The CDR3 sequence: CASSFDRDSYNEQFF. Written as DNA, the CDR3 is TGTGCCAGCAGCTTCGACAGGGACTCCTACAATGAGCAGTTCTTC. The rearrangement joins TRBV11-2 to TRBJ2-1; 7 nucleotides agree with TRBD1. V trimming: 3 bases; J trimming: 0 bases; junction bases outside the gene matches: 2. CDR1 and CDR2 (germline): SGHAT, FQNNGV. The CDR3 totals 15 residues.

The genes are TRBV6-5 and TRBJ2-6; D perhaps matches TRBD1 (7 bases). V lost 6 bases to trimming and J lost 2 bases, with 11 bases between them. Germline V gene sequence: CDR1 MNHEY, CDR2 SVGAGI. The length of the CDR3 is 15 residues. The CDR3 bases are TGTGCCAGCAGGTCCAGGGGGGCTGGGGCCAACGTCCTGACTTTC. Its translation is CASRSRGAGANVLTF.

This clonotype was detected only a few times. This clone may be a read error of a much larger clone one base away. The rearrangement joins TRBV4-2 to TRBJ2-5; D unresolved. This CDR3 is built from 14 residues. CDR1 is LGHNA, CDR2 YNFKEQ, per germline. V was clipped by 4 bases and J by 0 bases, with 9 bases between them. DNA for the CDR3: TGTGCCAGCAGCCCCGGCAAGTACCAAGAGACCCAGTACTTC. Protein product: CASSPGKYQETQYF.

V and J are TRBV6-2 or TRBV6-3 and TRBJ2-7; D is ambiguous. Germline values: CDR1 MNHEY, CDR2 SVGEGT. This CDR3 region has 16 residues. V lost 0 bases and J 3 bases, leaving 15 bases between the germline ends. The CDR3 protein is CASSYSGRHPFYEQYF. CDR3 nucleotide sequence: TGTGCCAGCAGTTACTCAGGACGCCACCCGTTCTACGAGCAGTACTTC.

V and J are TRBV29-1 and TRBJ1-1, with 7 bases identical to TRBD1. The CDR3 loop spans 13 amino acids. Germline trimming cut 6 bases from V and 4 bases from J; bases unmatched to any gene: 8. In germline, CDR1 is SQVTM, CDR2 ANQGSEA. CDR3 sequence: CSVTTGDLTEAFF. The DNA for the CDR3 is TGCAGCGTAACAACAGGGGACCTCACTGAAGCTTTCTTT.

This clonotype was seen ten or more times. The CDR3 spells CASSSPPGVRADTQYF. The CDR3, as DNA: TGTGCCAGCAGCTCCCCCCCGGGAGTTCGCGCAGATACGCAGTATTTT. The chain couples TRBV7-6 to TRBJ2-3; tentatively, D is TRBD2 (6 bases). Germline V CDR1 and CDR2: SGHVS, FNYEAQ. V dropped 4 bases and J dropped 4 bases, with 18 bases sitting between them. The CDR3 runs to 16 residues.

About this clonotype itself: One base away lies a much larger clone, so this may be a sequencing read error. The V call is TRBV3-1, the J call TRBJ2-1, with 7 positions matching TRBD2. The length of the CDR3 is 14 residues. From germline, CDR1 is LGHDT and CDR2 YNNKEL (reference sequence). V gave up 0 bases and J gave up 6 bases; unmatched junction bases: 2. CDR3 residues: CASSQDGTINEQFF. Here the CDR3 DNA reads TGTGCCAGCAGCCAAGATGGGACTATCAATGAGCAGTTCTTC.

This clonotype turned up a few times. This rearrangement joins TRBV5-1 to TRBJ2-2, with 7 bases matching TRBD1. The CDR3 contains 15 residues. The germline CDR1 and CDR2 sequences are SGHRS and YFSETQ. V was clipped by 2 bases and J by 7 bases; unmatched bases: 8. CDR3 sequence reads: CASSLVPGQNGELFF. CDR3 in DNA: TGCGCCAGCAGCTTAGTCCCGGGACAGAACGGGGAGCTGTTTTTT.

This clonotype was detected only once. The chain carries TRBV9 and TRBJ1-1, with D possibly matching TRBD1 (6 bases). Trimming cost V 0 bases and J 0 bases, with 21 bases left between them. The CDR3 length is 19 residues. Per germline, CDR1 SGDLS and CDR2 YYNGEE. The CDR3 DNA reads TGTGCCAGCAGCGTAGCGTTGGGGGGGCTCTACCCCTTGAACACTGAAGCTTTCTTT. Its translation is CASSVALGGLYPLNTEAFF.

The CDR3 nucleotides read TGTGCCAGCAGCCGAACCGCCGGGACTAGGGCTAATGAGCAGTACTTC. The encoded protein is CASSRTAGTRANEQYF. This chain joins TRBV3-1 and TRBJ2-7; 8 nucleotides line up with TRBD2. CDR3 size: 16 residues. The trim removed 4 bases at V and 7 bases at J, leaving 15 bases unmatched. CDR1 is LGHDT and CDR2 is YNNKEL in the germline V gene (reference sequence).

This CDR3 is CASSSTTGLSYEQYF. DNA for the CDR3: TGTGCCAGCAGCTCCACTACAGGGTTATCATACGAGCAGTACTTC. The V and J genes are TRBV7-2 and TRBJ2-4; tentative D call: TRBD1 (6 bases). The J call may be faulty, since TRBJ2-7 better matches the DNA end. The germline CDR1 and CDR2 sequences are SGHTA and FQGNSA. This CDR3 contains 15 residues.

In DNA form, the CDR3 reads TGCGCCAGCAGTGAGTCATCGCCGAACAATCAGCCCCAGCATTTT. This translates into CASSESSPNNQPQHF. The rearrangement joins TRBV10-2 to TRBJ1-5; D not resolved. The CDR3 runs to 15 residues. CDR1 and CDR2 (germline): WSHSY, SAAADI. Trimming cost V 0 bases and J 3 bases, with 9 bases left between them.